The present entry profiles one T cell receptor beta chain with its context. Its antigen remains unidentified. V was shortened by 6 bases and J by 5 bases, with 14 bases between the two germline ends. The CDR3 totals 13 residues. Germline CDR1 MNHNS, CDR2 SASEGT. The data were obtained in a study of glioma-infiltrating T cells. Points from the study as a whole: Above-expected tissue-blood divergence occurred in all gliomas, most in low-grade ones. CDR3 overlap between tissue and blood was very small.

Using RNA template, CDR3s of TCR alpha and beta were amplified with iRepertoire arm-PCR. Input was 100-400 ng of tissue mRNA or PBMC total RNA. MiXCR, applied by TCRdb to the multiplex PCR reads, yields one record per CDR3 protein. The table includes about 140,000 distinct CDR3 sequences, approximately 40% detected once. Sequenced sample: glioma tissue, nonneoplastic brain tissue, or PBMCs (not recorded which). The receptor was isolated from a human donor with low-grade glioma or glioblastoma, undergoing nonglioma brain surgery, or in good health (not recorded which). V gene TRBV6-1 combines with J gene TRBJ2-7; tentatively, D is TRBD2 (6 bases). This CDR3 is CASSLRGPNEQYF. CDR3 bases: TGTGCCAGCAGCCTGCGGGGCCCCAACGAGCAGTACTTC.